Below, one T cell receptor (beta chain) is given with its context. Its antigen remains unidentified. This entry is derived from a study of T cell responses to AZD1222 COVID-19 vaccine. Study at large: Investigators merged groups given second doses at roughly 4 or roughly 12 weeks. Study-level findings and limits: Of the AZD1222 recipients, only five to seven were seropositive at baseline. Two AZD1222 doses significantly raised spike-specific TCR breadth and depth over controls. Reportedly, close to half of spike-specific TCRs are directed against unmutated variant regions.

Repertoires were generated with immunoSEQ multiplex PCR, while TCRdb's copy carries only in-frame clones and drops some. The repertoire holds around 95,000 clones, with over 90% as singletons. There are 15 residues in the CDR3. The germline V and J ends were trimmed by 3 bases and 2 bases, with 12 bases remaining between them. Germline CDR1 SEHNR, CDR2 FQNEAQ (reference sequence). Sequences were derived from peripheral blood, sampled on day 0 of AZD1222 vaccination. The V and J genes are TRBV7-9 and TRBJ2-3; D possibly matches TRBD1 or TRBD2 (5 bases each). The TCR was taken from an adult in good health. CDR3 sequence (DNA): TGTGCCAGCAGCTTGGGGCTAGCAAACACAGATACGCAGTATTTT. Encoded protein: CASSLGLANTDTQYF.